This T cell receptor (beta chain) emerged from a study of blood T cell repertoires in COVID-19. Across the whole study: Acute and convalescent COVID-19 specimens originated in the United States, Italy and Spain. From T cells, B-cell-depleted T cells, or PBMCs came the material, which was cDNA or gDNA.

In the authors' methods: Nucleated cell number was recorded as an estimate derived from reference gene primer amplification. Sequenced by immunoSEQ multiplex PCR; TCRdb stores in-frame clones only, minus some. V, J and clone size are taken as reported in that table, and D and trimming were inferred from the DNA itself. This table holds more than 250,000 clones, around 88% found once. This clone was picked up a small number of times. V dropped 5 bases and J dropped 1 base, with 8 bases sitting between them. Germline V lookup: CDR1 KGHSH, CDR2 LQKENI. The length of the CDR3 is 13 residues. The source material was peripheral blood. This clonotype originated in a woman between 45 and 65 years old with acute or convalescent COVID-19. This rearrangement joins TRBV18 to TRBJ1-1; TRBD1 might be the D (6 bases). CDR3: CASSGDTNTEAFF. CDR3 in DNA: TGTGCCAGCTCAGGGGACACGAACACTGAAGCTTTCTTT.